This T cell receptor beta chain comes out of a study of HIV-infected patients and healthy controls. TCRdb itself ran the 5' RACE reads through MiXCR, one entry per CDR3 protein. Of roughly 68,000 distinct CDR3 sequences in the sample, about 19% are singletons; the top ten hold 1.4%. CDR1 and CDR2 (germline): DFQATT, SNEGSKA (reference sequence). CDR3 length: 15 amino acids. The V end was cut by 1 base, the J end by 0 bases, with 12 bases between. V and J are TRBV20-1 and TRBJ2-5; a weak D match, TRBD2 (6 bases). The sequencing input was CD4+ T cells from blood. The clonotype comes from a human donor in good health. CDR3 amino acids: CSARGTIPYQETQYF. CDR3 DNA sequence: TGCAGTGCTAGAGGGACTATACCGTACCAAGAGACCCAGTACTTC.